This T cell receptor (beta chain) was obtained from a study of T cell responses to AZD1222 COVID-19 vaccine. Findings and limits, study-wide: Clonal diversity was possibly underestimated; the donors were predominantly white British and more often female.

The repertoire was sequenced with immunoSEQ multiplex PCR; TCRdb's copy has only in-frame clones and lacks some. This sample has approximately 100,000 clones; 93% occur once, and the top ten carry 4% to 5.5%. Notes on this clone: Its antigen is as yet unknown.

The sequencing here drew on peripheral blood, taken on day 0 of AZD1222 vaccination. This TCR was recovered from an adult in good health.

The CDR3 loop reads CASSSLRGTTGELFF. As DNA, the CDR3 is TGTGCCAGCTCCTCTCTCCGGGGAACCACCGGGGAGCTGTTTTTT. The chain employs TRBV11-2 and TRBJ2-2; tentative D call: TRBD2 (5 bases). Per the germline V gene, CDR1 is SGHAT and CDR2 is FQNNGV. The CDR3 consists of 15 residues. V was shortened by 8 bases and J by 4 bases, with 17 bases between the two germline ends.